This TCR beta chain was sequenced in a study of shared clonotypes between healthy human individuals (dated by TCRdb to about 2020). Regarding the study in general: A couple of women and a few men aged 18 to 49 years were included in the cohort. For each donor, three plates each were used for CD4 naive and CD4 memory, two plates were used for CD8 naive, and one plate was used for CD8 memory. To estimate repertoire size and how much clonotype sharing occurs between individuals, the study deeply sequenced the blood TCR repertoires of roughly 5 healthy adults. Libraries were prepared and TCR repertoires were sequenced by different laboratories using diverse techniques, in order to increase sequencing depth and limit assay-specific biases. Leukapheresis yielded between about 0.85 and 9.5 billion PBMCs per donor. The full study reports these points: Naive subsets generally had larger estimated clonotype richness than memory subsets. Clonotypes shared by all four sorted-subset donors showed higher generation probabilities than non-shared clonotypes. Sampling was restricted to blood, and TCR repertoires in tissues likely differ from the TCR repertoires found in blood. Pairwise subsampling led to the expectation that sequencing depth would affect the degree of clonotype sharing among donors. Because the study included only a small number of donors, the genetic and exposure-history diversity represented was limited. Sharing across a handful of donors was observed for around 5% of naive CD4, about 4% of naive CD8, about 2.3% of memory CD4, and roughly 0.43% of memory CD8 clonotypes. Rarefaction of sorted-subset datasets indicated incomplete sequencing despite the large sequencing depth.

This clone showed up just once. The specificity of this receptor is unknown. Base quality data are lacking; no much larger clone is found one base away. Using the deep immunoSEQ assay, multiplex PCR amplified TCR CDR3 regions from genomic DNA. Extracted genomic DNA from each cell subset was distributed evenly across all wells of several immunoSEQ 96-well plates, and each plate was treated as a replicate. For sorted subsets, 200 to 250 ng of genomic DNA, equivalent to around 29,000 T cell genomes, went into each replicate PCR. Purified libraries were measured with a Qubit 3.0 fluorometer, size-checked on a Bioanalyzer 2100, and measured again with the KAPA Library Quantification kit. Every immunoSEQ 96-well plate was sequenced on a separate single-read 150-cycle Illumina NextSeq 550 flow cell. The paper's data handling went like this. Because only junctional sequences without quality scores were contained in the immunoSEQ output, filtering matching that applied to full-length reads could not be performed. Sequences were annotated with PyIR, a Python wrapper for IgBLAST v1.9, and V/J genes and CDR3 were assigned using IMGT germline references. Reads were filtered out if the reads had weak V/J assignments (E-value above 1e-6), no CDR3, stop codons, out-of-frame junctions, or ambiguous translated residues. A V3J clonotype was defined by an identical inferred V gene, J gene, and CDR3 amino acid sequence. Percentage overlap between repertoires was calculated by dividing the number of shared unique clonotypes by the size of the smaller repertoire. Richness of each repertoire was evaluated using RTK rarefaction, the Chao1 estimator, and Recon v2.1 estimates of unobserved clonotypes. Generation probabilities were computed with OLGA for all TCRbeta clonotypes obtained by the gDNA method from several donors. The table comes from immuneACCESS by way of TCRdb, which keeps in-frame sequences with V and J called. Part of the clones is missing from these tables; in studies checked, under half for an unresolved V gene and the rest for unknown reasons. The D gene and trimming were derived from the DNA, and the V and J assignments and clone size from that table. This sample is represented by about 2.4 million clones; 90% to 95% of them were singletons. The ten top clones hold approximately 0.37% of the sample.

Reading the germline V gene gives CDR1 SGHTA and CDR2 FQGTGA. V and J lose 5 bases and 5 bases, and a span of 12 bases separates them. The CDR3 covers 13 residues, taking in both the cysteine and the phenylalanine. Of the read, only the CDR3 DNA is kept; its 39 bases are in frame from base 1. Healthy HIV-negative adults with no recently reported acute infections or vaccinations were included as donors. Every donor was a Caucasian adult residing in Nashville, Tennessee, USA. CD4+ T cells were enriched by magnetic negative selection; naive cells were then positively selected on CD45RA, and the negative fraction formed the memory subset. Blood was obtained by leukapheresis, after which PBMCs were separated by Ficoll-Histopaque density gradient centrifugation and cryopreserved in liquid nitrogen vapor phase. Analytical flow cytometry was used to check the purity and quantity of each magnetically sorted T cell population. Genomic DNA was isolated from each sorted fraction and quantified by UV absorbance on a Nanodrop 2000c.

Sequencing was done on a sample of naive CD4+ T cells from PBMCs. In light of the paper, this sample's cell subset or site label describes: CD45RA+ positively selected. Recombination joined TRBV7-3 with TRBJ1-1, with the identity of the D gene unclear. This clonotype was obtained from a man aged 18 to 29 in good health. Some clones in this sample may be carry-over from other donors' samples. The DNA is as follows: TGTGCCAGCAGCCCCGGGAGCTGGACTGAAGCTTTCTTT. This is translated as CASSPGSWTEAFF.